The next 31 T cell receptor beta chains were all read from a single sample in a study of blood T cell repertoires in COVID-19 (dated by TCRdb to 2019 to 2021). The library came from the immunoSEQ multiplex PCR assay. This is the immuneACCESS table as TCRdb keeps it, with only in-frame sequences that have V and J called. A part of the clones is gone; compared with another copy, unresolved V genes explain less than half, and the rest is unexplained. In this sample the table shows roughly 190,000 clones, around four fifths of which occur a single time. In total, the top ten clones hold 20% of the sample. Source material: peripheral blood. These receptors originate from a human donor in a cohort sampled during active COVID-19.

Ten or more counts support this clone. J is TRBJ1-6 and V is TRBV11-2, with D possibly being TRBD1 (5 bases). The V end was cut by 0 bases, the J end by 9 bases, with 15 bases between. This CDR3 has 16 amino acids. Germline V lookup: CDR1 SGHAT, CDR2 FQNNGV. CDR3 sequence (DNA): TGTGCCAGCAGCTTAGAGGGGGGAAAAGGTGTTTCACCCCTCCACTTT. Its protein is CASSLEGGKGVSPLHF.

The CDR3 DNA reads TGCGCCAGCAGCTGGACGACAGGGAAGGGGTACGGTGAGCAGTTCTTC. It codes for CASSWTTGKGYGEQFF. This sequence joins TRBV5-1 and TRBJ2-1; 7 bases are shared with TRBD1. The CDR3 extends over 16 amino acids. V was clipped by 3 bases and J by 9 bases; unmatched bases: 15. CDR1 is SGHRS and CDR2 is YFSETQ in the germline V gene.

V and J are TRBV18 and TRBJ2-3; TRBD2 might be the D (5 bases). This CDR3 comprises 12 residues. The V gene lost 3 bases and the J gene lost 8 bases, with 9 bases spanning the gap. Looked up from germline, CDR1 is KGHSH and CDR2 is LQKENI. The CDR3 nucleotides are TGTGCCAGCTCACCCCGGGAAACTACGCAGTATTTT. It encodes CASSPRETTQYF.

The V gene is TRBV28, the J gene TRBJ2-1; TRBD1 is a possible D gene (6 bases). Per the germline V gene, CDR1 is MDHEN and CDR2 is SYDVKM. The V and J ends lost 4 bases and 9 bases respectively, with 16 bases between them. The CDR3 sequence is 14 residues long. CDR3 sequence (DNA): TGTGCCAGCAGTTACTACAGGGTTTCGAGTGAGCAGTTCTTC. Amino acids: CASSYYRVSSEQFF.

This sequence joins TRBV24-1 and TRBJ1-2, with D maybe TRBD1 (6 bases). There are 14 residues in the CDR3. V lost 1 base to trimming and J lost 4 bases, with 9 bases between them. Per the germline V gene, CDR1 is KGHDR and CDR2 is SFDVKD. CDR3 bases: TGTGCCACCAGTGATTTCGCCAGGGGCTATGGCTACACCTTC. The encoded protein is CATSDFARGYGYTF.

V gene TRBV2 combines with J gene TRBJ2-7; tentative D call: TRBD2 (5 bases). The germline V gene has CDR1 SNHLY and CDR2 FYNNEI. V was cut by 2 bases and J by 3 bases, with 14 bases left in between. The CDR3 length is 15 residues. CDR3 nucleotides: TGTGCCAGCAGTGAACACGAGGGAGTAGTCTACGAGCAGTACTTC. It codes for CASSEHEGVVYEQYF.

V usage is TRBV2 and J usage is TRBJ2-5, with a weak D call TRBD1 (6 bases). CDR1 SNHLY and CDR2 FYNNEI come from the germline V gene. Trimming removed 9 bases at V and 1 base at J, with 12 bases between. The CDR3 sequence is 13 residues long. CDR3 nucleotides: TGTGCCAGTCACCGGGACACCCAAGAGACCCAGTACTTC. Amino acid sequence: CASHRDTQETQYF.

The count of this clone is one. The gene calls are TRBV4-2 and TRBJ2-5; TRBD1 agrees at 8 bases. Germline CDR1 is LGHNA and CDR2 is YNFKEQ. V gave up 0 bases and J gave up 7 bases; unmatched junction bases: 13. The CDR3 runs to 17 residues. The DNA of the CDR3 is TGTGCCAGCAGCCAAGATAAGGGGGCAGGGGGCTGGGGGACCCAGTACTTC. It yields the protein CASSQDKGAGGWGTQYF.

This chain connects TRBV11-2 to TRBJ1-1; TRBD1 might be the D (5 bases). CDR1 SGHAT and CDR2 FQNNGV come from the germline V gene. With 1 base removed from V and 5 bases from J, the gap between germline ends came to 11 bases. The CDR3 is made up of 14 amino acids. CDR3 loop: CASSLGFGATEAFF. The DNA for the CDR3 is TGTGCCAGCAGCTTAGGGTTTGGGGCGACTGAAGCTTTCTTT.

This chain's CDR3 is CAITSGRSDTQYF. CDR3 coding DNA: TGTGCCATCACTAGCGGGAGATCAGATACGCAGTATTTT. This rearrangement joins TRBV10-3 to TRBJ2-3, with 10 bases that match TRBD2. The J segment lost 4 bases and the V segment lost 7 bases, leaving 2 bases of the junction unmatched. From germline, CDR1 is ENHRY and CDR2 SYGVKD. The CDR3 spans 13 residues.

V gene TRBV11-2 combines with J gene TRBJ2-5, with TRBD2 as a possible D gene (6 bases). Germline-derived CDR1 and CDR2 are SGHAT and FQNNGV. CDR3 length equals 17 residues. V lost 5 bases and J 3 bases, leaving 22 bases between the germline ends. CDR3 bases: TGTGCCAGCAGCGTGGGGAGGTCGGTGGAAAAGAAAGAGACCCAGTACTTC. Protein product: CASSVGRSVEKKETQYF. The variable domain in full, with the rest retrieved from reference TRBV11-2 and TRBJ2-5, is EAGVAQSPRYKIIEKRQSVAFWCNPISGHATLYWYQQILGQGPKLLIQFQNNGVVDDSQLPKDRFSAERLKGVDSTLKIQPAKLEDSAVYLCASSVGRSVEKKETQYFGPGTRLLVL.

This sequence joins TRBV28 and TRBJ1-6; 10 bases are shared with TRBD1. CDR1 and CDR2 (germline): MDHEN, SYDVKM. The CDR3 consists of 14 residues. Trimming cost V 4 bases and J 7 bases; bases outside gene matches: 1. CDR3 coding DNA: TGTGCCAGCAGTTGGGACAGGGGAAATTCACCCCTCCACTTT. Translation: CASSWDRGNSPLHF.

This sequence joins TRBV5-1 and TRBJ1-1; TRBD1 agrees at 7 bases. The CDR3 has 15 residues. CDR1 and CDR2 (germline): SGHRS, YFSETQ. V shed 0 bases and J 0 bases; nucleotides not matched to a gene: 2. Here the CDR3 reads CASSLAGGMNTEAFF. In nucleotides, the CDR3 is TGCGCCAGCAGCTTGGCAGGGGGGATGAACACTGAAGCTTTCTTT.

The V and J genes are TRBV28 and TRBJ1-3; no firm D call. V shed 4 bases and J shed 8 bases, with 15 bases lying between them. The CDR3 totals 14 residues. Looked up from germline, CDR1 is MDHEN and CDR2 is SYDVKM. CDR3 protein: CASSSRQNIDTIYF. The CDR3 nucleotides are TGTGCCAGCAGTTCCAGACAAAACATTGACACCATATATTTT.

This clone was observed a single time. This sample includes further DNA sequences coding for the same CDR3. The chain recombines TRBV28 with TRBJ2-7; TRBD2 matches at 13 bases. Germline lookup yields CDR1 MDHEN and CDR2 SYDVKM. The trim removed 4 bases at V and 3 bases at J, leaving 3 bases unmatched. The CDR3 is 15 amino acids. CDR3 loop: CASSSGLAGLYEQYF. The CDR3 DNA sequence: TGTGCCAGCAGTTCGGGACTAGCGGGACTCTACGAGCAGTACTTC.

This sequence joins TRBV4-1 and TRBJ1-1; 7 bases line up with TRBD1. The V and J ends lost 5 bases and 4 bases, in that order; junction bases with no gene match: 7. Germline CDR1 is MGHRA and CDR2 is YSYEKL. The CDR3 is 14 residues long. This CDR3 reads CASSRGPGGTEAFF. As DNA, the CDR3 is TGCGCCAGCAGCAGGGGGCCCGGGGGCACTGAAGCTTTCTTT.

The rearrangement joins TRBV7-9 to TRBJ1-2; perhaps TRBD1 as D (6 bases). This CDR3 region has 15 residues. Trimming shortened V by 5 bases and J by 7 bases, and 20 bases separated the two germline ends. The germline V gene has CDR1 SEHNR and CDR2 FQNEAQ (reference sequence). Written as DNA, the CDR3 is TGTGCCAGCAGCCCCCACCGGGACATTTTTCTTGGCTACACCTTC. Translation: CASSPHRDIFLGYTF.

CDR3 amino acids: CASRPHRDKGIPQHF. The CDR3 coding sequence is TGTGCCAGTAGGCCTCACCGCGACAAGGGGATCCCCCAGCATTTT. The chain joins TRBV19 to TRBJ1-5; D may be TRBD1 (5 bases). V dropped 6 bases and J dropped 10 bases, with 22 bases sitting between them. The CDR3 is 15 amino acids. Germline-derived CDR1 and CDR2 are LNHDA and SQIVND (reference sequence).

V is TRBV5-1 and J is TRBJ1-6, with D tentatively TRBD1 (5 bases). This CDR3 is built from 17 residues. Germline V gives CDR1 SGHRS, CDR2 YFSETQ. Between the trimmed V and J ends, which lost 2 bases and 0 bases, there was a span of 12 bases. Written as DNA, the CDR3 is TGCGCCAGCAGCTTAGACAGCAAGAGCTCCTATAATTCACCCCTCCACTTT. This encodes CASSLDSKSSYNSPLHF.

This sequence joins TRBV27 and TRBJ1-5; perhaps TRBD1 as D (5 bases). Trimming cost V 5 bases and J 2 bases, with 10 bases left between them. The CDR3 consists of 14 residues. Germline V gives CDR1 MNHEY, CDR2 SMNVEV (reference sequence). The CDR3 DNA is TGTGCCAGCAGTAGTAGGGGTGGCAATCAGCCCCAGCATTTT. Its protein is CASSSRGGNQPQHF.

The CDR3 protein is CASSPQGGKNIQYF. The CDR3 bases are TGTGCCAGCAGCCCACAGGGGGGCAAAAACATTCAGTACTTC. The rearrangement joins TRBV3-1 (or the pseudogene TRBV3-2) to TRBJ2-4; 8 bases match TRBD1. The germline V gene has CDR1 LGHDT and CDR2 YNNKEL (reference sequence). The CDR3 consists of 14 residues. With V trimmed by 4 bases and J by 3 bases, 2 bases remained unmatched.

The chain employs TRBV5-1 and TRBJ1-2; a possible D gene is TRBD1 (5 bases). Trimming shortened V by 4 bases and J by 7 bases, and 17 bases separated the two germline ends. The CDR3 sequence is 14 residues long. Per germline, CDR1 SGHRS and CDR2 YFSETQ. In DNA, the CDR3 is TGCGCCAGCAGCCCGGGTGGAGGGGAGTCTGGCTACACCTTC. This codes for CASSPGGGESGYTF.

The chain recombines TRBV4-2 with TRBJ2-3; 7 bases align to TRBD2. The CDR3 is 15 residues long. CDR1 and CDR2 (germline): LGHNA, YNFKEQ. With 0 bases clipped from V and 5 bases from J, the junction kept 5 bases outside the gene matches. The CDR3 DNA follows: TGTGCCAGCAGCCAAGAGCGGGAGTGGGAAGATACGCAGTATTTT. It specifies CASSQEREWEDTQYF.

This CDR3 reads CASSVWGQPYNEQFF. CDR3 nucleotides: TGTGCCAGCAGCGTCTGGGGACAGCCCTACAATGAGCAGTTCTTC. The rearrangement links TRBV9 to TRBJ2-1; 7 nucleotides align to TRBD1. The CDR3 totals 15 residues. V shed 2 bases and J 2 bases; nucleotides not matched to a gene: 4. Germline assignment: CDR1 SGDLS and CDR2 YYNGEE.

CDR3 loop: CASSTGAESPLHF. The CDR3 DNA follows: TGTGCCAGTTCGACAGGGGCGGAATCACCCCTCCACTTT. This rearrangement joins TRBV19 to TRBJ1-6; 8 bases line up with TRBD1. CDR1 and CDR2 from the germline V gene are LNHDA and SQIVND (reference sequence). This CDR3 has 13 amino acids. Unmatched junction bases numbered 7, after V lost 8 bases and J lost 10 bases.

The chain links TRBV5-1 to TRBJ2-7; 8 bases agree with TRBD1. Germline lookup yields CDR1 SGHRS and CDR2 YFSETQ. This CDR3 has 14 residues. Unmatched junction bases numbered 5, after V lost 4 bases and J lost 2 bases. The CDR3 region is CASSRRTGTYEQYF. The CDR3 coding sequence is TGCGCCAGCAGCCGGCGGACAGGGACCTACGAGCAGTACTTC.

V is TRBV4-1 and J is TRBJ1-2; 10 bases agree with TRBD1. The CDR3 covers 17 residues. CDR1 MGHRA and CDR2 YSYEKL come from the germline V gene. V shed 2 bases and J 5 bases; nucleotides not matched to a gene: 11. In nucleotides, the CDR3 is TGCGCCAGCAGCCAAAATGACAGGGGGCGCGTTTTTTATGGCTACACCTTC. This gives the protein CASSQNDRGRVFYGYTF.

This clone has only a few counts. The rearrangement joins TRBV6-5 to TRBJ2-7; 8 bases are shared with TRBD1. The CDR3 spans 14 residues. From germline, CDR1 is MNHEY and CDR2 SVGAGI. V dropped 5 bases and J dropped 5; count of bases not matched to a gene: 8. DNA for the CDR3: TGTGCCAGCAGTCCCGGGACAGGTTTGCACGAGCAGTACTTC. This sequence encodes CASSPGTGLHEQYF.

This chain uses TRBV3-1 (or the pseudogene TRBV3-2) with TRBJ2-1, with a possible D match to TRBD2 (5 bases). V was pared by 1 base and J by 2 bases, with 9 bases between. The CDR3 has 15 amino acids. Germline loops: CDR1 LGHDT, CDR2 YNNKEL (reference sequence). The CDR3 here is CASSQGLTTYNEQFF. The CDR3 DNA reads TGTGCCAGCAGCCAAGGGTTGACTACCTACAATGAGCAGTTCTTC.

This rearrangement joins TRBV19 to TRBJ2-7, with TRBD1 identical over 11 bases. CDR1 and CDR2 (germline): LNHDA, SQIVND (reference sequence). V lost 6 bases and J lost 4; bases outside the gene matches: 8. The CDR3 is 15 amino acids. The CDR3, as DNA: TGTGCCAGTAGCCACCGGACAGGGGGCATATACGAGCAGTACGTC. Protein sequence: CASSHRTGGIYEQYV.

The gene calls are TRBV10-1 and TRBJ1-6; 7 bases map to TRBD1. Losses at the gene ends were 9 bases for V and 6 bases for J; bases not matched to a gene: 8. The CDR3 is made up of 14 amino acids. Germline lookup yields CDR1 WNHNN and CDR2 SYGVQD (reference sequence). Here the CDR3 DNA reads TGCGCCAGTTCCCGGGACAGCGTTAATTCACCCCTCCACTTT. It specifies CASSRDSVNSPLHF.